A single sample is the source of the 9 T cell receptor beta chains below, sequenced in a study of CD8+CD57+ T cells in acquired aplastic anemia. Investigators profiled TCR beta VDJ and CDR3 from genomic DNA template. TCRdb called the reads again in MiXCR, with one record for every CDR3 protein. The sample contains hundreds of thousands of distinct CDR3 sequences, 55% to 70% of which appear only once. Sequencing was performed on sorted CD4+, CD8+, or CD8+CD57+ T cells (not recorded which) from PBMCs. The origin of the receptors is a human donor in good health, serving as a control.

To note about this clonotype: The junction does not match germline at one end; this may be a read error. The genes are TRBV7-2 and TRBJ1-1; D remains unclear. Germline V gene data show CDR1 as SGHTA and CDR2 as FQGNSA. This CDR3 comprises 16 residues. The CDR3 is CASRLARKAENTEAFF. Written as DNA, the CDR3 is TGTGCCAGCAGGTTAGCGCGGAAGGCTGAGAACACTGAAGCTTTCTTT.

The chain recombines TRBV30 with TRBJ1-6, with D possibly being TRBD1 (5 bases). CDR1 and CDR2 (germline): GTSNPN, SVGIG (reference sequence). The CDR3 contains 12 residues. Deletions cut 1 base from V and 9 bases from J, with 7 bases between. The CDR3 DNA reads TGTGCCTGGAGTGCGGGGGGTTCACCCCTCCACTTT. Its protein is CAWSAGGSPLHF.

V usage is TRBV6-4 and J usage is TRBJ2-7; the D is unclear. Trimming removed 5 bases from V and 0 bases from J, with 14 bases in between. Germline values: CDR1 MRHNA, CDR2 SNTAGT. This CDR3 has 15 residues. The CDR3 sequence is CASSRGDVSSYEQYF. The CDR3 DNA reads as TGTGCCAGCAGTAGAGGAGACGTTAGCTCCTACGAGCAGTACTTC.

The chain combines TRBV9 with TRBJ2-7, with D possibly TRBD2 on 5 matching bases. Germline assignment: CDR1 SGDLS and CDR2 YYNGEE. The CDR3 runs 13 residues. CDR3 in amino acids: CASSAVRGENTEV. The DNA for the CDR3 is TGTGCCAGCAGCGCAGTACGGGGTGAGAACACTGAAGTC.

Concerning this clonotype: The conserved final phenylalanine or tryptophan is absent from the CDR3, which likely points to a read error. The limits of the CDR3 on the DNA are not certain, so only TCRdb's listed CDR3 is given. This chain connects TRBV7-3 to TRBJ1-1; the table assigns TRBD1, which was not confirmed against the DNA. CDR1 is SGHTA and CDR2 is FQGTGA in the germline V gene. The CDR3 length is 13 residues, termini included. CDR3 in amino acids: CASRQGNGKWETL.

This sequence joins TRBV24-1 and TRBJ2-7, with D maybe TRBD2 (6 bases). V shed 5 bases and J shed 3 bases, with 16 bases lying between them. Germline V gene lookup returns CDR1 KGHDR and CDR2 SFDVKD. The length of the CDR3 is 15 residues. The CDR3 bases are TGTGCCACCAGTGCCAGCAGCTCGGAGGGCTACGAGCAGTACTTC. Amino acid sequence: CATSASSSEGYEQYF.

This clonotype was seen many times. The chain combines TRBV10-3 with TRBJ1-5; D call uncertain. Germline V CDR1 and CDR2: ENHRY, SYGVKD. The V end was cut by 3 bases, the J end by 0 bases, with 0 bases between. The CDR3 covers 12 residues. CDR3 sequence reads: CAISDSNQPQHF. The DNA of the CDR3 is TGTGCCATCAGTGATAGCAATCAGCCCCAGCATTTT.

In its sample, this clonotype was seen once. The chain combines TRBV5-1 with TRBJ1-5; D is unresolved. Trimming shortened V by 3 bases and J by 12 bases, and 16 bases separated the two germline ends. The CDR3 sequence is 13 residues long. CDR1 is SGHRS and CDR2 is YFSETQ in the germline V gene. CDR3 DNA: TGCGCCAGCAGCTCCGGCGTCGGCGGCTACCAGCATTTT. Protein sequence: CASSSGVGGYQHF.

This clonotype came up many times. With a much larger clone just one base away, this may be a read error. It is likely a read error, because the conserved phenylalanine at the end of the CDR3 is missing. The chain links TRBV7-2 to TRBJ1-2, with a weak D call TRBD1 (6 bases). This CDR3 comprises 13 residues. The V and J ends lost 5 bases and 7 bases respectively, with 14 bases between them. Germline CDR1 reads SGHTA; CDR2 reads FQGNSA. CDR3 sequence: CASSSSQGTGYTL. CDR3 in DNA: TGTGCCAGCAGCAGCAGCCAGGGGACTGGCTACACCCTC.